This TCR beta chain was identified during a study of blood T cell repertoires in COVID-19. On the study more broadly: Samples representing acute and convalescent COVID-19 were sourced from the United States, Italy and Spain.

Some clones are missing from TCRdb's copy, which holds only in-frame ones; the method was immunoSEQ multiplex PCR. This sample has approximately 300,000 clones, with over 75% found just once. This clonotype originated in a woman in her thirties with COVID-19, enrolled during active disease. Sequenced material: peripheral blood.

The DNA of the CDR3 is TGCAGTGCTAGATCCAGGAACGAGCAGTACTTC. This codes for CSARSRNEQYF. The V and J genes are TRBV20-1 and TRBJ2-7; no clear D gene. CDR1 is DFQATT and CDR2 is SNEGSKA in the germline V gene (reference sequence). The CDR3 totals 11 residues. Trimming pared 2 bases from V and 5 bases from J, leaving 7 bases between.